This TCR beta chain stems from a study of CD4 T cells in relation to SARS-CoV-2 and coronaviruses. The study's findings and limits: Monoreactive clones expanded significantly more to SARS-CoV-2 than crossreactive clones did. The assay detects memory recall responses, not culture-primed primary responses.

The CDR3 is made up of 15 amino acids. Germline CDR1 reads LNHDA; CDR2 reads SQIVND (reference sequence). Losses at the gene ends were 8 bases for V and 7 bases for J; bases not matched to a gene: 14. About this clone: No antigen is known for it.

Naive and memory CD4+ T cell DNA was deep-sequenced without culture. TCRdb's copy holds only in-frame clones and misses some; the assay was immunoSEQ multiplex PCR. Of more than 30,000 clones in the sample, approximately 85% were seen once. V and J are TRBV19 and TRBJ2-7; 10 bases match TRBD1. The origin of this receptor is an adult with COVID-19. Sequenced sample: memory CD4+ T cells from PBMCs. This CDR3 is CASLRGQGKPWEQYF. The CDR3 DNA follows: TGTGCCAGTTTGAGGGGACAGGGGAAGCCTTGGGAGCAGTACTTC.